The 5 T cell receptor beta chains in this list originate from one sample, sequenced in a study of cytomegalovirus exposure and HLA in healthy donors. The PCR ran on 60 Vbeta and 13 Jbeta primers. The repertoire was sequenced with immunoSEQ multiplex PCR; TCRdb's copy has only in-frame clones and lacks some. This sample has roughly 100,000 clones, with 70% to 80% found just once. Sequencing input: PBMCs. All receptors come from a male donor in good health and CMV-seropositive.

The CDR3 region is CASSRNSYNEQFF. The CDR3 coding sequence is TGCGCCAGCTCTAGGAACTCCTACAATGAGCAGTTCTTC. The rearrangement links TRBV5-1 to TRBJ2-1; no clear D. This CDR3 contains 13 residues. V lost 7 bases and J lost 0, with 8 bases in between. CDR1 SGHRS and CDR2 YFSETQ come from the germline V gene.

This clone has more than one count but fewer than ten. The chain combines TRBV19 with TRBJ2-7, with 8 bases that match TRBD2. Trimming cost V 9 bases and J 7 bases; bases outside gene matches: 11. Looked up from germline, CDR1 is LNHDA and CDR2 is SQIVND (reference sequence). The length of the CDR3 is 13 residues. The CDR3 loop is CASAGTSTMEQYF. CDR3 nucleotides: TGTGCCAGCGCCGGGACTAGTACGATGGAGCAGTACTTC.

This clone was recorded a few times. CDR3 residues: CASTGTGGRWIYGYTF. In DNA form, the CDR3 reads TGTGCCAGTACCGGGACAGGGGGCCGATGGATCTATGGCTACACCTTC. This chain links TRBV19 with TRBJ1-2; TRBD1 matches at 12 bases. This CDR3 contains 16 residues. Germline V gives CDR1 LNHDA, CDR2 SQIVND (reference sequence). The J segment lost 4 bases and the V segment lost 7 bases, leaving 10 bases of the junction unmatched.

This clone turned up a few times. The chain is built from TRBV19 and TRBJ1-5; 9 nucleotides agree with TRBD1. This CDR3 is built from 15 residues. After removal of 5 bases from V and 13 bases from J, the junction contained 15 bases not matched to a gene. Germline values: CDR1 LNHDA, CDR2 SQIVND (reference sequence). CDR3: CASSFRGQGLEEQHF. The CDR3 DNA sequence: TGTGCCAGTAGTTTCCGGGGACAGGGCCTTGAAGAACAGCATTTT. The complete variable domain, with remaining parts taken from reference TRBV19 and TRBJ1-5, reads DGGITQSPKYLFRKEGQNVTLSCEQNLNHDAMYWYRQDPGQGLRLIYYSQIVNDFQKGDIAEGYSVSREKKESFPLTVTSAQKNPTAFYLCASSFRGQGLEEQHFGDGTRLSIL.

The rearrangement uses TRBV5-6 and TRBJ1-5, with 12 bases matching TRBD1. This CDR3 comprises 18 residues. Germline V gives CDR1 SGHDT, CDR2 YYEEEE. Trimming cost V 1 base and J 2 bases; bases outside gene matches: 7. The CDR3 DNA is TGTGCCAGCAGCTTGAGGGGGACAGGGGGCGCGGGCAATCAGCCCCAGCATTTT. It codes for CASSLRGTGGAGNQPQHF.